This T cell receptor (beta chain) was captured in a study of PD-L1 blockade in urothelial cancer. The time point is: pretreatment peripheral blood. This table comes from immunoSEQ multiplex PCR, and its TCRdb copy is limited to in-frame clones, with some not included. The sample consists of 33,000 or so clones, roughly 82% of them appearing once. Sequenced material: PBMCs, taken around atezolizumab (anti-PD-L1) treatment. The sequence derives from a man between 60 and 70 years old with urothelial cancer.

The CDR3 DNA reads as TGCGCCAGCAGCCTACAAGGGGGCAGTGAGCAGTTCTTC. This translates into CASSLQGGSEQFF. The V call is TRBV4-1, the J call TRBJ2-1; 7 bases fit TRBD1. V was clipped by 4 bases and J by 9 bases; unmatched bases: 6. This CDR3 has 13 amino acids. Germline V gene lookup returns CDR1 MGHRA and CDR2 YSYEKL.